This paragraph reports one T cell receptor (beta chain). Its specificity is unknown. Doses given second, at about 4 or about 12 weeks, were pooled. The data derive from a study of T cell responses to AZD1222 COVID-19 vaccine. Overall study findings and caveats: Clonal diversity was possibly underestimated, and white British individuals and females predominated among donors.

CDR1 is MNHEY, CDR2 SVGAGI, per germline. The germline V and J ends were trimmed by 2 bases and 2 bases, with 9 bases remaining between them. CDR3 length: 14 residues. Sequencing was performed with immunoSEQ multiplex PCR; in TCRdb, only in-frame clones are kept and a portion is missing. In the table there are 150,000 to 250,000 clones, approximately 91% of which are singletons. This chain uses TRBV6-5 with TRBJ2-5; no reliable D call. The sample consisted of peripheral blood, taken 28 days after the second AZD1222 dose. This TCR was recovered from an adult who received the AZD1222 COVID-19 vaccine. DNA of the CDR3: TGTGCCAGCAGTTACGGGGTAACTCAAGAGACCCAGTACTTC. Encoded protein: CASSYGVTQETQYF.